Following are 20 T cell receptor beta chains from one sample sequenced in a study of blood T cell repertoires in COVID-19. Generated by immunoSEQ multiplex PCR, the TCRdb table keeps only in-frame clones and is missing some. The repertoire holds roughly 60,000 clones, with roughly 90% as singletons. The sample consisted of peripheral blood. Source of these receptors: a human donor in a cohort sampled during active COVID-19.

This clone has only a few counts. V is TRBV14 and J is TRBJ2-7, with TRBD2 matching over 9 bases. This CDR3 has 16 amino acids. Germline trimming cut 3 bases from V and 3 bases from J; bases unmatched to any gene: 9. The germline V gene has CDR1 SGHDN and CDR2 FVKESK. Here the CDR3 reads CASSQRRREGLYEQYF. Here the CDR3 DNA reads TGTGCCAGCAGCCAGCGGCGGCGGGAGGGCCTCTACGAGCAGTACTTC.

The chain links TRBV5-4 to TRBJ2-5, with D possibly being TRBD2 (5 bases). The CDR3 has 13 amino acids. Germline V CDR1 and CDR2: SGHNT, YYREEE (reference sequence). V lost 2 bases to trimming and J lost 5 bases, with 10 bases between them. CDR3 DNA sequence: TGTGCCAGCAGCTTCGGAGGAAGTGAGACCCAGTACTTC. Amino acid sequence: CASSFGGSETQYF.

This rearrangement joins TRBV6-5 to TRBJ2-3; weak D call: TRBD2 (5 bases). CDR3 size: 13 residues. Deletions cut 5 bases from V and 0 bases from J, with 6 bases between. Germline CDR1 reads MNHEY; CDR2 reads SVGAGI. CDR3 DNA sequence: TGTGCCAGCAGTCGGACTAGCACAGATACGCAGTATTTT. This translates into CASSRTSTDTQYF.

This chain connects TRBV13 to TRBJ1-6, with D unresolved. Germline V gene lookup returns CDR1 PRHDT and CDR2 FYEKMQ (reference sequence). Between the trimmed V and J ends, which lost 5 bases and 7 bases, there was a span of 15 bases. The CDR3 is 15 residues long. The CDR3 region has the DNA TGTGCCAGCAGCCAGACTGCGGGGTTAAATTCACCCCTCCACTTT. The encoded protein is CASSQTAGLNSPLHF.

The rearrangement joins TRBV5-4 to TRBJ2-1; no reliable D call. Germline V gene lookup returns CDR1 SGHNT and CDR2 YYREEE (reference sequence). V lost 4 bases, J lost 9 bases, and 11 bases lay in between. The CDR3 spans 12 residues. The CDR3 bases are TGTGCCAGCAGCCCATTAACGGGTGAGCAGTTCTTC. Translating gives CASSPLTGEQFF.

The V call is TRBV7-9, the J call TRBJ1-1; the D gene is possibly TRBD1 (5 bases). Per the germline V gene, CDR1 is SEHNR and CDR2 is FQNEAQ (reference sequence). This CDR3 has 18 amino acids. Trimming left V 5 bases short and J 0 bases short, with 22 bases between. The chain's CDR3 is CASSAILLRDSVNTEAFF. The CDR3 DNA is TGTGCCAGCAGCGCGATCCTCCTCCGGGACTCAGTGAACACTGAAGCTTTCTTT.

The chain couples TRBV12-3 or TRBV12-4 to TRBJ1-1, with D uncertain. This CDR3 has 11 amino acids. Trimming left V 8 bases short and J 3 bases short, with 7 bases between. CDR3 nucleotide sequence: TGTGCCAGCCTCCGGGACACTGAAGCTTTCTTT. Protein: CASLRDTEAFF.

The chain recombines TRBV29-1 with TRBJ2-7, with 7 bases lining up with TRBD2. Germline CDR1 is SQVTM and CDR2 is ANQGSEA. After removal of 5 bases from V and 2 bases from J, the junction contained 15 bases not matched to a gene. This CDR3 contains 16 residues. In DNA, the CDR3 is TGCAGCGTTAGGACTAGGGGACGAGAATCCGCCTACGAGCAGTACTTC. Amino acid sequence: CSVRTRGRESAYEQYF.

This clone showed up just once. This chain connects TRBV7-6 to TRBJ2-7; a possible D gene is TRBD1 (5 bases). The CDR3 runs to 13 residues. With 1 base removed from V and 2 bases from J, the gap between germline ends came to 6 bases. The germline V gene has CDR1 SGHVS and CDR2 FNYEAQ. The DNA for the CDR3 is TGTGCCAGCAGCTTAGGGACAACCTACGAGCAGTACTTC. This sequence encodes CASSLGTTYEQYF.

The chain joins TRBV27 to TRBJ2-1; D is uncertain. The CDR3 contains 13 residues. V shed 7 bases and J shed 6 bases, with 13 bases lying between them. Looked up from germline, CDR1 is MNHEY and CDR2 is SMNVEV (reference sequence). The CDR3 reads CASTLFGGNEQFF. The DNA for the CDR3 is TGTGCCAGCACCCTATTTGGCGGCAATGAGCAGTTCTTC.

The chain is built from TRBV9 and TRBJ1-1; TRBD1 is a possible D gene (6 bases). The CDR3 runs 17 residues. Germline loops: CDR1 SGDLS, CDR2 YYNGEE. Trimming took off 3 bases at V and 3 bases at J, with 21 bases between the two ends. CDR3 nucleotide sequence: TGTGCCAGCAGCGGGAGGACACAGGGAAGGATGGACACTGAAGCTTTCTTT. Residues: CASSGRTQGRMDTEAFF.

CDR3 in amino acids: CSVVGGGPDTQYF. The CDR3 DNA sequence: TGCAGCGTTGTCGGGGGGGGCCCAGATACGCAGTATTTT. J is TRBJ2-3 and V is TRBV29-1, with TRBD2 matching over 8 bases. V lost 4 bases, J lost 4 bases, and 4 bases stayed unmatched. The length of the CDR3 is 13 residues. Germline lookup yields CDR1 SQVTM and CDR2 ANQGSEA.

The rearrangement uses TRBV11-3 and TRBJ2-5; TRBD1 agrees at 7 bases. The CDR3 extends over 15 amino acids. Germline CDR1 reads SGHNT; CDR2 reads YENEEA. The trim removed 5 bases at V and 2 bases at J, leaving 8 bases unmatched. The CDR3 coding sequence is TGTGCCAGCAGCCCGGGGACAGATTCACAAGAGACCCAGTACTTC. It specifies CASSPGTDSQETQYF.

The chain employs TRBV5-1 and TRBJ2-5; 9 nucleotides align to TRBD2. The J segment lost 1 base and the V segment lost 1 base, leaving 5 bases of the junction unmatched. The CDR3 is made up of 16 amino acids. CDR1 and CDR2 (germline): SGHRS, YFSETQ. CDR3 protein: CASSLTSSGTQETQYF. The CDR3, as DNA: TGCGCCAGCAGCTTGACCTCTAGCGGGACCCAAGAGACCCAGTACTTC. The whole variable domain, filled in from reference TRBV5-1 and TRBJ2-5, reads KAGVTQTPRYLIKTRGQQVTLSCSPISGHRSVSWYQQTPGQGLQFLFEYFSETQRNKGNFPGRFSGRQFSNSRSEMNVSTLELGDSALYLCASSLTSSGTQETQYFGPGTRLLVL.

The CDR3 loop reads CASSSEAGQTSYEQYF. The CDR3 nucleotides are TGTGCCAGCAGCTCAGAGGCGGGACAGACCTCCTACGAGCAGTACTTC. This rearrangement joins TRBV5-8 to TRBJ2-7; D possibly corresponds to TRBD1 (7 bases). Germline V gene data show CDR1 as SGHTS and CDR2 as YDEGEE. The CDR3 consists of 16 residues. V was pared by 3 bases and J by 0 bases, with 16 bases between.

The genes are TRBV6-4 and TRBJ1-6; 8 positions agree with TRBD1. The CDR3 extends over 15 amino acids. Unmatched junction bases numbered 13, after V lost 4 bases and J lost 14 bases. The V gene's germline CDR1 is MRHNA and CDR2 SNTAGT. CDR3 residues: CASSVLGQDGSALHF. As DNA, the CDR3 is TGTGCCAGCAGTGTATTGGGACAGGACGGTTCGGCCCTCCACTTT.

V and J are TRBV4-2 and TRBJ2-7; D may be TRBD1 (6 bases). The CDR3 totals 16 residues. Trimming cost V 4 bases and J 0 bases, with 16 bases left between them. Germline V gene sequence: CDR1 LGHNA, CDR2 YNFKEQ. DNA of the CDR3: TGTGCCAGCAGCCCAGACTCCGACAGGAGCTCCTACGAGCAGTACTTC. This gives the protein CASSPDSDRSSYEQYF.

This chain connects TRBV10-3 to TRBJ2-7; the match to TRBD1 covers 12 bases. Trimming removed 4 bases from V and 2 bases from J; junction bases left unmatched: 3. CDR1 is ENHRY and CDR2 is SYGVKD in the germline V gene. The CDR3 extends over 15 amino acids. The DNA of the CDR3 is TGTGCCATCAGTGGTGGGACAGGGGGCGCCTACGAGCAGTACTTC. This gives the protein CAISGGTGGAYEQYF.

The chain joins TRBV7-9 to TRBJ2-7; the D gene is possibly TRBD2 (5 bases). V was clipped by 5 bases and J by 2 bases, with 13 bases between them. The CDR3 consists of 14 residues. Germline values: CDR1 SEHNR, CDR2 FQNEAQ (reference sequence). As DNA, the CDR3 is TGTGCCAGCAGCCGTCCAGAGCGGACCTACGAGCAGTACTTC. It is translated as CASSRPERTYEQYF.

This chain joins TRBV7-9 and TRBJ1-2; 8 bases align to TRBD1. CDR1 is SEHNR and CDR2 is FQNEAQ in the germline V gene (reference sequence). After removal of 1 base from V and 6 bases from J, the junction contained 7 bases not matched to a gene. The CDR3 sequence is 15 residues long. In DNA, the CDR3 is TGTGCCAGCAGCTTAGGGACAGGGTTATATGATGGCTACACCTTC. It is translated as CASSLGTGLYDGYTF.